Included here is one T cell receptor beta chain sequence, with context. Source study methods: Nucleated cell number was recorded as an estimate derived from reference gene primer amplification. TCRdb's copy holds only in-frame clones and misses some; the assay was immunoSEQ multiplex PCR. Clone size and the V and J calls come from that table; the DNA yielded D and trimming. The sample lists more than 250,000 clones, roughly 85% occurring once. Germline V gene data show CDR1 as SEHNR and CDR2 as FQNEAQ (reference sequence). The CDR3 is 15 amino acids. Trimming took off 6 bases at V and 0 bases at J, with 14 bases between the two ends. The data belong to a study of blood T cell repertoires in COVID-19. Looking at the study overall: There were acute and convalescent COVID-19 samples, and they came from the United States, Italy and Spain. PBMCs, B-cell-depleted T cells, or T cells were the source of the cDNA or gDNA that made up the material.

The V call is TRBV7-9, the J call TRBJ1-1; tentative D call: TRBD1 (6 bases). The receptor comes from a man aged 50 to 59 with active or convalescent COVID-19. The source material was peripheral blood. CDR3 protein: CASSPGTFLNTEAFF. The CDR3 DNA is TGTGCCAGCAGTCCCGGGACATTTTTGAACACTGAAGCTTTCTTT.